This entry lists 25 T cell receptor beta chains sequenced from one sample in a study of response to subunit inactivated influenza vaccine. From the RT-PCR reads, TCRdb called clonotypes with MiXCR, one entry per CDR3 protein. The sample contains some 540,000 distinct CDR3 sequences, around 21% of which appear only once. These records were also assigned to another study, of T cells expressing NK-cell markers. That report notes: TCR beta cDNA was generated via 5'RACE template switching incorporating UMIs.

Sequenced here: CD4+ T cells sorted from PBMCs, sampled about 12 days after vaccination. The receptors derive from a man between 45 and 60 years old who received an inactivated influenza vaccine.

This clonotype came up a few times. CDR3 DNA: TGCAGTGCGAGGACGGTTTCTCGTTACGAGCAGTACTTC. It specifies CSARTVSRYEQYF. The chain combines TRBV20-1 with TRBJ2-7; D is ambiguous. The germline V gene has CDR1 DFQATT and CDR2 SNEGSKA (reference sequence). V shed 6 bases and J shed 4 bases, with 16 bases lying between them. The CDR3 covers 13 residues.

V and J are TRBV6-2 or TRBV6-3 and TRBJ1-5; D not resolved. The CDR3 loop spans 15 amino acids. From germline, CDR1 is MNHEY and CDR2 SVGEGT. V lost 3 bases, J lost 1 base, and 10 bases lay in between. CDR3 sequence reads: CASSYGQVSNQPQHF. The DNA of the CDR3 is TGTGCCAGCAGTTATGGTCAGGTCAGCAATCAGCCCCAGCATTTT.

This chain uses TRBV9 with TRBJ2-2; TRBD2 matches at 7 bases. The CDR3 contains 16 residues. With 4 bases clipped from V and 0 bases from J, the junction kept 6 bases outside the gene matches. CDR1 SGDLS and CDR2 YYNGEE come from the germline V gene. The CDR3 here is CASSPGRGTNTGELFF. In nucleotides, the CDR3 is TGTGCCAGCAGCCCGGGGCGGGGGACGAACACCGGGGAGCTGTTTTTT.

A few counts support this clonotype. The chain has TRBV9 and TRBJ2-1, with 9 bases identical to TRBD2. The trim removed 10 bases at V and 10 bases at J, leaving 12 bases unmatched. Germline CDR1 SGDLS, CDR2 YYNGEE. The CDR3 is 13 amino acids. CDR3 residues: CAGIAGVYGEQFF. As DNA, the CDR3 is TGTGCCGGAATAGCGGGAGTCTATGGCGAGCAGTTCTTC.

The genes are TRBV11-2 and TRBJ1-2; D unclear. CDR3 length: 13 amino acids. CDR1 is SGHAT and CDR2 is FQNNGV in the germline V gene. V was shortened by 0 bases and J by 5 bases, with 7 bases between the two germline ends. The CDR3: CASSLDPEYGYTF. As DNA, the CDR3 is TGTGCCAGCAGCTTAGATCCTGAGTATGGCTACACCTTC.

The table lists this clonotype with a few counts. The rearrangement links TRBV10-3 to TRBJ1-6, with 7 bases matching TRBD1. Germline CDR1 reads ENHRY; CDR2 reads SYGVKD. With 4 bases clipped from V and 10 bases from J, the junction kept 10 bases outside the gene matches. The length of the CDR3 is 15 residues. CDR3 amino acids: CAISAGGMGSSPLHF. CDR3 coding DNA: TGTGCCATCAGTGCAGGGGGAATGGGGTCCTCACCCCTCCACTTT.

The CDR3: CAWSNKLRETQYF. CDR3 bases: TGTGCCTGGAGTAACAAGCTTCGAGAGACCCAGTACTTC. The rearrangement uses TRBV30 and TRBJ2-5; D is ambiguous. Germline CDR1 is GTSNPN and CDR2 is SVGIG (reference sequence). With 2 bases removed from V and 4 bases from J, the gap between germline ends came to 11 bases. The CDR3 is 13 amino acids.

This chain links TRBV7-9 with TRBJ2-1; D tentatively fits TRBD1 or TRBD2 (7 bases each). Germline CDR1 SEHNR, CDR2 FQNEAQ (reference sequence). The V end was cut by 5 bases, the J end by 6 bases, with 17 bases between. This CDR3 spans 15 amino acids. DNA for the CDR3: TGTGCCAGCAGCGGAAGACAGGGAGGGAGCAATGAGCAGTTCTTC. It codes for CASSGRQGGSNEQFF.

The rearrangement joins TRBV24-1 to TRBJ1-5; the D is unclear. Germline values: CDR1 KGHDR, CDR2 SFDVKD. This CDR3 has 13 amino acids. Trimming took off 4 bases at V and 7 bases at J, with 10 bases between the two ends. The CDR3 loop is CATSEQAGQPQHF. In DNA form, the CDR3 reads TGTGCCACCAGTGAACAAGCGGGGCAGCCCCAGCATTTT.

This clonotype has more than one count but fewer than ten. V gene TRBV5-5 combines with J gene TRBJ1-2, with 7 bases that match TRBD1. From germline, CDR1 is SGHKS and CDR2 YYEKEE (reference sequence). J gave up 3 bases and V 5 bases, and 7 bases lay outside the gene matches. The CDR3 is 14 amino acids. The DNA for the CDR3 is TGTGCCAGCAGAACCAGACAGGGCGACTATGGCTACACCTTC. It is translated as CASRTRQGDYGYTF.

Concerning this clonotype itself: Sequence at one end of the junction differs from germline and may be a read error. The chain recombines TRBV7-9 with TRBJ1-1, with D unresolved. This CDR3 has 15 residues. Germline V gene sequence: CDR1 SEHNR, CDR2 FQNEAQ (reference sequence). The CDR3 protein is CASSTISRENTEALF. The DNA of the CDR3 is TGTGCCAGCAGCACAATAAGTCGGGAGAACACTGAAGCTCTCTTT.

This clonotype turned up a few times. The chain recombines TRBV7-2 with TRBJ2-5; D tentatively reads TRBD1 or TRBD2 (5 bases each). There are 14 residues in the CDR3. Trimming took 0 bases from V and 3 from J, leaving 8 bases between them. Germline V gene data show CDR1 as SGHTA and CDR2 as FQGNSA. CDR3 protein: CASSLALGEETQYF. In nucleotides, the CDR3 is TGTGCCAGCAGCTTAGCGCTGGGGGAAGAGACCCAGTACTTC.

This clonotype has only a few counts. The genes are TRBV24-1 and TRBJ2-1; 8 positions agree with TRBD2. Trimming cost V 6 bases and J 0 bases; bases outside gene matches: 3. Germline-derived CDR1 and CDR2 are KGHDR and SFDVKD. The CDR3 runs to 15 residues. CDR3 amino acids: CATSLSGISYNEQFF. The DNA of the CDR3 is TGTGCCACCAGTCTTAGCGGGATCTCCTACAATGAGCAGTTCTTC.

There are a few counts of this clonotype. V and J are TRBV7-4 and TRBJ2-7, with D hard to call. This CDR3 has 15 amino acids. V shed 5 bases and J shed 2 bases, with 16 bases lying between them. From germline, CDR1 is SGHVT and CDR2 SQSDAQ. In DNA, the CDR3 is TGTGCCAGCAGCCTGGAAGTCTGGAAGACCTACGAGCAGTACTTC. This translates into CASSLEVWKTYEQYF.

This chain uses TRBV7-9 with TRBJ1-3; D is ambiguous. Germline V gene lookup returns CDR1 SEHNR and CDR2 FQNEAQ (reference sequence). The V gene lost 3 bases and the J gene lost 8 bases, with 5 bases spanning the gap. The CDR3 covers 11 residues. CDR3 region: CASSLSDTIYF. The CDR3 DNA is TGTGCCAGCAGCTTGTCGGACACCATATATTTT.

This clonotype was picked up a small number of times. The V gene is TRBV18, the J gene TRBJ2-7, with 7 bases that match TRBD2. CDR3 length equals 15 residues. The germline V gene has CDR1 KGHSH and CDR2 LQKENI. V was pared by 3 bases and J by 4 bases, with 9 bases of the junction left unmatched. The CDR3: CASSPPGGRDYEQYF. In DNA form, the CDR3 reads TGTGCCAGCTCACCTCCTGGCGGGAGAGATTACGAGCAGTACTTC.

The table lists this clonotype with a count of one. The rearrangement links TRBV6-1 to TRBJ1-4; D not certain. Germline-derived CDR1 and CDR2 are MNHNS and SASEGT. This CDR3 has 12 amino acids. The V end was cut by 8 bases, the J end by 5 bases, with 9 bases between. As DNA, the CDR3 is TGTGCCAGCCGGTACGGAAATGAAAAACTGTTTTTT. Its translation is CASRYGNEKLFF.

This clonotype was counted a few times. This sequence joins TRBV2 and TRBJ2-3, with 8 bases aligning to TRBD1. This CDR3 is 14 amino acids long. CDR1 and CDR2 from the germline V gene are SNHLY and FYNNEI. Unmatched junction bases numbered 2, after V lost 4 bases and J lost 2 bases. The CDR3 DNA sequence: TGTGCCAGCAGTGCCCAGGGGGCCACAGATACGCAGTATTTT. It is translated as CASSAQGATDTQYF.

Here the CDR3 DNA reads TGCAGTGCTAGAGATGGGACGCGGAGCACAGATACGCAGTATTTT. Translating gives CSARDGTRSTDTQYF. V gene TRBV20-1 combines with J gene TRBJ2-3; the D gene could be TRBD1 or TRBD2 (5 bases each). The CDR3 has 15 residues. Germline CDR1 reads DFQATT; CDR2 reads SNEGSKA (reference sequence). Trimming took 0 bases from V and 0 from J, leaving 10 bases between them.

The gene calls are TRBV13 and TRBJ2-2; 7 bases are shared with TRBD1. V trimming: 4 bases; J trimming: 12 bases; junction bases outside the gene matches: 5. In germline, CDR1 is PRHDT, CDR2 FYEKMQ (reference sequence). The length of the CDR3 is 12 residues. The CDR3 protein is CASSSTGSKLFF. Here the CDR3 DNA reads TGTGCCAGCAGCTCGACAGGGTCGAAGCTGTTTTTT.

The CDR3 region is CASRLRGQQPQHF. CDR3 nucleotide sequence: TGTGCCAGCAGGCTCCGAGGGCAACAGCCCCAGCATTTT. The chain joins TRBV28 to TRBJ1-5, with no clear D. The CDR3 is made up of 13 amino acids. From germline, CDR1 is MDHEN and CDR2 SYDVKM. V lost 6 bases and J 7 bases, leaving 13 bases between the germline ends.

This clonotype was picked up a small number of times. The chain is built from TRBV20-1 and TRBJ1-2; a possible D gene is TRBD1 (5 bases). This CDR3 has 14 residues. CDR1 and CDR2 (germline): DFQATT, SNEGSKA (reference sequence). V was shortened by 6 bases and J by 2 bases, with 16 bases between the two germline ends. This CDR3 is CSASQGGGNYGYTF. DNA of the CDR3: TGCAGTGCCTCACAAGGCGGGGGAAACTATGGCTACACCTTC.

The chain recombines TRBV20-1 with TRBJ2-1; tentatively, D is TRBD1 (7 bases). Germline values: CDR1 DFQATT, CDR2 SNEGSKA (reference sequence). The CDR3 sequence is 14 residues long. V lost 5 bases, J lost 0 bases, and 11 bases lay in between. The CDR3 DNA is TGCAGTGCTGCAGGGGGGAGCTCCTACAATGAGCAGTTCTTC. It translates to CSAAGGSSYNEQFF.

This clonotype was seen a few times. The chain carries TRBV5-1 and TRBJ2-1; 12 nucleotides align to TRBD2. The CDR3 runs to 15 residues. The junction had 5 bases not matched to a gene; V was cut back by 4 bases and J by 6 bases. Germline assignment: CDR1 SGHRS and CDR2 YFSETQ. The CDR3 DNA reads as TGCGCCAGCAGCCGGACTAGCGGGGTTAGCAATGAGCAGTTCTTC. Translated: CASSRTSGVSNEQFF.

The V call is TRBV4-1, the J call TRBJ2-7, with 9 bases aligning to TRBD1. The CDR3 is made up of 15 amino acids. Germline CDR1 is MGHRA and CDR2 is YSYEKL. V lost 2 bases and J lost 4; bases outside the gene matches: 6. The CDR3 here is CASSQKTGGFYEQYF. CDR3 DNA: TGCGCCAGCAGCCAAAAGACAGGGGGGTTTTACGAGCAGTACTTC.